The present T cell receptor (beta chain) was sequenced within a study of CD8 T cells in Susac syndrome. This clonotype has just a few counts. Its antigen is undetermined. Random hexamers served to reverse transcribe roughly 0.5 to 1 ug RNA. TCRdb independently ran MiXCR on the immunoSEQ multiplex PCR reads; one entry per CDR3 protein. The sample carries about 120,000 distinct CDR3 sequences, just under 95% recorded once. Notes on the study in general: Susac CD8+ cells expanded clonally the most in TEMRA cells and in active patients.

This clonotype originated in a human donor with Susac syndrome. Sequences were obtained from CD8+ T cells from PBMCs.

The CDR3 spells CASSLSDTEAFF. DNA for the CDR3: TGCGCCAGCAGCCTTTCCGACACTGAAGCTTTCTTT. This sequence joins TRBV4-1 and TRBJ1-1; D is unresolved. The germline gives CDR1 MGHRA, CDR2 YSYEKL. This CDR3 comprises 12 residues. Deletions cut 4 bases from V and 3 bases from J, with 6 bases between.